The T cell receptor (beta chain) under discussion was sequenced for a study of T cell repertoires in cytomegalovirus infection. In TCRdb, the reads were re-called with MiXCR into one record per CDR3 protein. The sample comprises hundreds of thousands of distinct CDR3 sequences, just under 30% of which are singletons, and about 20% rests with the top ten. This clonotype was recorded a few times. Its cognate antigen is unknown. This CDR3 region has 17 residues. V was pared by 4 bases and J by 4 bases, with 9 bases of the junction left unmatched. The germline gives CDR1 LGHNA, CDR2 YNFKEQ. The chain links TRBV4-2 to TRBJ2-6; 8 bases match TRBD1. The receptor comes from a human donor in good health (CMV status not recorded). Some clones in this sample may be carry-over from other donors' samples. The material was cultured PBMCs, obtained from culture after CMV antigen stimulation. The CDR3 coding sequence is TGTGCCAGCAGCCGTACCAGGGGGCCGGGCGGGGCCAACGTCCTGACTTTC. Residues: CASSRTRGPGGANVLTF.